This T cell receptor beta chain was captured in a study of blood T cell repertoires in COVID-19. Overall study context: Acute and convalescent COVID-19 samples came from the United States, Italy and Spain.

The assay was immunoSEQ multiplex PCR, and TCRdb's table has in-frame clones only and misses some. The top ten clones hold around 8.7% of a sample with some 160,000 clones, almost 80% of them seen once. The CDR3 spans 18 residues. The trim removed 0 bases at V and 0 bases at J, leaving 8 bases unmatched. Looked up from germline, CDR1 is LGHDT and CDR2 is YNNKEL (reference sequence). The J gene is TRBJ2-3, the V gene TRBV3-1 (or the pseudogene TRBV3-2); 8 bases are a match to TRBD2. This clonotype was sampled from a man in his forties or fifties with active or convalescent COVID-19. The sample comprised peripheral blood. CDR3 nucleotide sequence: TGTGCCAGCAGCCAAGATCTGGCGGGAGGCCCCAGCACAGATACGCAGTATTTT. It encodes CASSQDLAGGPSTDTQYF.